This section outlines one T cell receptor beta chain sequence together with its context. The target antigen is unknown. The sample is drawn from a study of radiotherapy plus CTLA-4 blockade in lung cancer. Study background: Objective responses occurred in roughly a sixth of patients; around 30% had disease control. Whole-study results and caveats: Subsequent to radiotherapy plus ipilimumab, tumor-derived TCR clones underwent expansion in blood. In blood, early T cell clone dynamics reportedly predicted response best, together with interferon-beta.

Some clones are missing from TCRdb's copy, which holds only in-frame ones; the method was immunoSEQ multiplex PCR. The sample lists about 97,000 clones, about 70% seen once, with around 2.8% in the top ten. V lost 7 bases, J lost 3 bases, and 5 bases stayed unmatched. Germline V gene sequence: CDR1 LNHDA, CDR2 SQIVND (reference sequence). The CDR3 covers 14 residues. Chemo-refractory metastatic non-small-cell lung cancer patients received focal radiation with ipilimumab CTLA-4 blockade. The sequences come from peripheral blood, collected from a patient treated with radiotherapy plus ipilimumab. This clonotype originated in a human donor with non-small cell lung cancer who had a partial response to radiotherapy plus ipilimumab. Some clones in this sample may be carry-over from other donors' samples. The gene calls are TRBV19 and TRBJ1-5, with 8 bases matching TRBD1. CDR3 sequence reads: CASTDRGYNQPQHF. CDR3 in DNA: TGTGCCAGTACAGACAGGGGTTACAATCAGCCCCAGCATTTT. Supplemented by reference TRBV19 and TRBJ1-5, the full variable domain reads DGGITQSPKYLFRKEGQNVTLSCEQNLNHDAMYWYRQDPGQGLRLIYYSQIVNDFQKGDIAEGYSVSREKKESFPLTVTSAQKNPTAFYLCASTDRGYNQPQHFGDGTRLSIL.